This TCR beta chain was documented in a study of regulatory T cells in long-lasting Graves disease. Regarding this clonotype: The antigen is undetermined.

With 6 bases clipped from V and 5 bases from J, the junction kept 10 bases outside the gene matches. Germline CDR1 and CDR2: MNHEY and SMNVEV (reference sequence). There are 15 residues in the CDR3. Noted time point: newly diagnosed GD, antithyroid drugs for less than 3 months. With RNA extracted from PBMCs as input, the TCR library was made. Arm-PCR of CDR3 regions with iRepertoire HTBI primers generated TCR beta libraries. Via MiXCR, TCRdb re-called the multiplex PCR reads, giving one row per CDR3 protein. Among hundreds of thousands of distinct CDR3 sequences, roughly a sixth were seen once, and the ten largest hold roughly 30%. Study outcomes and limitations: Newly diagnosed patients had higher TCR diversity than persistent Graves' patients did. Persistent disease preferred TRBV28, TRBJ1-2 and TRBJ2-5; new disease, TRBV20-1 and TRBJ2-1.

These same records also appear under a second study, on T cells in Graves' hyperthyroidism and ophthalmopathy. That investigation notes: Initially, a first-round RT-PCR of the TCR CDR3 employed the HTBI primer set. A 13 V-J model separated ophthalmopathy from stable hyperthyroidism.

This receptor was taken from a man aged 40-49 years with Graves disease. The chain couples TRBV27 to TRBJ1-5; TRBD1 matches 7 bases. Material: peripheral blood mononuclear cells (PBMCs), obtained at new diagnosis, from a patient treated with antithyroid drugs. Here the CDR3 reads CASSSEWTGYQPQHF. Written as DNA, the CDR3 is TGTGCCAGCAGCTCGGAGTGGACAGGCTATCAGCCCCAGCATTTT.